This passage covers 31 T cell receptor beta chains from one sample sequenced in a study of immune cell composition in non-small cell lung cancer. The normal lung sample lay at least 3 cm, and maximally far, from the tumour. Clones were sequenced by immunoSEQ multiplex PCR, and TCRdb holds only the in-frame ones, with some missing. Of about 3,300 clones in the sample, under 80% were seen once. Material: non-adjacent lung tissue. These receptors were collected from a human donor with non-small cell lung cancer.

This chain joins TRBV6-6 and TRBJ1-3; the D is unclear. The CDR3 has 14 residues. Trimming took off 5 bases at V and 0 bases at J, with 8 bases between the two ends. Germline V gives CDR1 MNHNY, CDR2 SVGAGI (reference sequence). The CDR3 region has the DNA TGTGCCAGCAGTCTCGGGTCCTCTGGAAACACCATATATTTT. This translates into CASSLGSSGNTIYF.

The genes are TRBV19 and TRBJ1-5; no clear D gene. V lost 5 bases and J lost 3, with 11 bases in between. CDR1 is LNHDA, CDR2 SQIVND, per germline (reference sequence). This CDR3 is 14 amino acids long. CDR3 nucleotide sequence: TGTGCCAGTAGTCGGATGGGCTACAATCAGCCCCAGCATTTT. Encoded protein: CASSRMGYNQPQHF. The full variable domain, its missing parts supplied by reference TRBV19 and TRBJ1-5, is DGGITQSPKYLFRKEGQNVTLSCEQNLNHDAMYWYRQDPGQGLRLIYYSQIVNDFQKGDIAEGYSVSREKKESFPLTVTSAQKNPTAFYLCASSRMGYNQPQHFGDGTRLSIL.

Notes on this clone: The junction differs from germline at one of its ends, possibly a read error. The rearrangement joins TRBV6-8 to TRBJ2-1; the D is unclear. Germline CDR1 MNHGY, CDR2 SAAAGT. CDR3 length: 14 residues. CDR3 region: CANSYFGPYNEQFF. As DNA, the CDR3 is TGTGCCAACAGTTACTTTGGCCCCTACAATGAGCAGTTCTTC.

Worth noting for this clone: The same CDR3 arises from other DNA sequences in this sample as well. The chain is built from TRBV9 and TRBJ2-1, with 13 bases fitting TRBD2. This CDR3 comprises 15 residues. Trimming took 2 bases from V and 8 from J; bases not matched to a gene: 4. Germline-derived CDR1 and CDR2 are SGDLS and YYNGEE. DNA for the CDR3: TGTGCCAGCAGCGTCGGACTAGCGGGAGCCGATGAGCAGTTCTTC. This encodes CASSVGLAGADEQFF.

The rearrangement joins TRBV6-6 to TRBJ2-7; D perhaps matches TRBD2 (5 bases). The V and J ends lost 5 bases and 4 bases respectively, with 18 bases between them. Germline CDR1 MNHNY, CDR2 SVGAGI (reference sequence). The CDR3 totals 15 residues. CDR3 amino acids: CASSREPTKHYEQYF. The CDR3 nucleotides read TGTGCCAGCAGTCGAGAGCCGACTAAACATTACGAGCAGTACTTC.

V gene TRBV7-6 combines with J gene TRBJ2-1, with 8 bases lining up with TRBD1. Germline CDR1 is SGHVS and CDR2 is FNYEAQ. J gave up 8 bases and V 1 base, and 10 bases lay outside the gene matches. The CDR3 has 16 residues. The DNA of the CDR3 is TGTGCCAGCAGCTTAGTCGAAACAGGGGGGCGCGATGAGCAGTTCTTC. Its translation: CASSLVETGGRDEQFF.

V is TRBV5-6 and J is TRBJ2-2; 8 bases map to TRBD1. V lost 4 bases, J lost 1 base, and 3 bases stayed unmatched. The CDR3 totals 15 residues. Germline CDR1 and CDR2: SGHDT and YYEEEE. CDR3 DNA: TGTGCCAGCAGCGCCGGGACAGGGAACACCGGGGAGCTGTTTTTT. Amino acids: CASSAGTGNTGELFF.

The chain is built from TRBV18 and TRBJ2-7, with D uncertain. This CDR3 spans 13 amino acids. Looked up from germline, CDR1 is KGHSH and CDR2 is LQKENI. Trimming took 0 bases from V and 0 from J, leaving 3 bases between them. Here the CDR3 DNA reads TGTGCCAGCTCACCACCGGCCTCCTACGAGCAGTACTTC. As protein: CASSPPASYEQYF.

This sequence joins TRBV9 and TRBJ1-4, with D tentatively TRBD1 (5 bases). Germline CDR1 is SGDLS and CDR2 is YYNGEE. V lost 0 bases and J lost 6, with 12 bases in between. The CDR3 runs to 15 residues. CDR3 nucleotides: TGTGCCAGCAGCGTAGCGGCAGGGATGGATGAAAAACTGTTTTTT. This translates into CASSVAAGMDEKLFF.

In DNA form, the CDR3 reads TGTGCCAGCAGCTTGCCCCCCGGACAGGGCGAGACCACTGAAGCTTTCTTT. Protein product: CASSLPPGQGETTEAFF. The rearrangement links TRBV5-4 to TRBJ1-1; 8 bases are a match to TRBD1. Germline values: CDR1 SGHNT, CDR2 YYREEE (reference sequence). The CDR3 extends over 17 amino acids. With 1 base clipped from V and 4 bases from J, the junction kept 12 bases outside the gene matches.

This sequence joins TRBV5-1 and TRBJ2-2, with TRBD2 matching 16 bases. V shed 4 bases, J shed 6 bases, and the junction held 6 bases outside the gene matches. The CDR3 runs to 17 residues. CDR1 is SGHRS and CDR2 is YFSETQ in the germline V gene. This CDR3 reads CASSLGTSGRAPGELFF. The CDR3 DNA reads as TGCGCCAGCAGCCTAGGGACTAGCGGGAGGGCCCCCGGGGAGCTGTTTTTT.

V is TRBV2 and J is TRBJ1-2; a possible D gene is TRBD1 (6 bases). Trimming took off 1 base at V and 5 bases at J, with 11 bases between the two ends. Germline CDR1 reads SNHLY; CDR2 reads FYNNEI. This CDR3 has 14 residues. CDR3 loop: CASSEGRGEYGYTF. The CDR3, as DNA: TGTGCCAGCAGTGAAGGCAGGGGAGAGTATGGCTACACCTTC.

The chain's CDR3 is CSVDSRRIYEQYF. Written as DNA, the CDR3 is TGCAGCGTTGATTCCAGGAGGATCTACGAGCAGTACTTC. The chain is built from TRBV29-1 and TRBJ2-7; D possibly corresponds to TRBD2 (5 bases). V was shortened by 3 bases and J by 3 bases, with 12 bases between the two germline ends. CDR1 and CDR2 from the germline V gene are SQVTM and ANQGSEA. This CDR3 is 13 amino acids long.

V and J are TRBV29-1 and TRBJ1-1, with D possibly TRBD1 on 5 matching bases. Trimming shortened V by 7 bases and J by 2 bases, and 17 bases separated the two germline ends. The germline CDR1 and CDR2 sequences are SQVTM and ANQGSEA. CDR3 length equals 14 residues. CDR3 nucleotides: TGCAGCGCCAGGCCCGTGGACACTAACACTGAAGCTTTCTTT. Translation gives CSARPVDTNTEAFF.

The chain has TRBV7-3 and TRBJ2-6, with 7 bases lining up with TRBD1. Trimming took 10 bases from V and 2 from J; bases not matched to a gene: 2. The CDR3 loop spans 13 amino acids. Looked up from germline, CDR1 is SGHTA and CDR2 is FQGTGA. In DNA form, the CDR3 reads TGTGCCACGAGGGGGCCTGGGGCCAACGTCCTGACTTTC. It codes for CATRGPGANVLTF.

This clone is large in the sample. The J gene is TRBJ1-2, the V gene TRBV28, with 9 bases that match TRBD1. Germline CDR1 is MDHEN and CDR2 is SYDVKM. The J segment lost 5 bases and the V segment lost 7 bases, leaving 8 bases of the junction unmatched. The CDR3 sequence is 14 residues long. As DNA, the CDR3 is TGTGCCAGCATCCGGGGACAGGGCTTTTATGGCTACACCTTC. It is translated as CASIRGQGFYGYTF.

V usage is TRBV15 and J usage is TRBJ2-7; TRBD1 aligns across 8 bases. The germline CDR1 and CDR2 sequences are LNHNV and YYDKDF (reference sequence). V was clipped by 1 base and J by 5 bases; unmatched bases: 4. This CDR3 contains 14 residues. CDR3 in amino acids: CATSRGQGRDEQYF. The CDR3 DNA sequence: TGTGCCACCAGCAGAGGACAGGGGCGGGACGAGCAGTACTTC.

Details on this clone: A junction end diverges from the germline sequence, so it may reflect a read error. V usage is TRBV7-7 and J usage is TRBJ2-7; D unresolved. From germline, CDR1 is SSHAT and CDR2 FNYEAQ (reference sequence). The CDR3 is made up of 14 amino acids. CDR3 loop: CASSLHESSYEQYF. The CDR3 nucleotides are TGTGCTAGCAGCTTGCATGAGAGCTCCTACGAGCAGTACTTC.

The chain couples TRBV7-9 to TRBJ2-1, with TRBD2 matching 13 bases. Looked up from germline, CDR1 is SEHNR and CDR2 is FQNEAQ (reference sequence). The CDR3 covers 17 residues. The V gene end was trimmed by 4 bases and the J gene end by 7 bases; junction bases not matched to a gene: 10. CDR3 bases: TGTGCCAGCAGCTCGCTGACTAGCGGGAGGTCTAAAAATGAGCAGTTCTTC. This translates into CASSSLTSGRSKNEQFF.

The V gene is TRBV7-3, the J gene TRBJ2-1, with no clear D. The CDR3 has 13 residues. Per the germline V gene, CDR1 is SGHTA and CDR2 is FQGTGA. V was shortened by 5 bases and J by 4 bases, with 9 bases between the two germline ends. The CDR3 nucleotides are TGTGCCAGCAGCCCGGGTACTTACAATGAGCAGTTCTTC. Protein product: CASSPGTYNEQFF.

CDR3 DNA sequence: TGTGCCAGCAGCGAAATGCGGAGCACTTACAATGAGCAGTTCTTC. Translated, it gives CASSEMRSTYNEQFF. The genes are TRBV7-2 and TRBJ2-1; no definite D call. Germline CDR1 is SGHTA and CDR2 is FQGNSA. The germline V and J ends were trimmed by 5 bases and 4 bases, with 15 bases remaining between them. The CDR3 runs to 15 residues.

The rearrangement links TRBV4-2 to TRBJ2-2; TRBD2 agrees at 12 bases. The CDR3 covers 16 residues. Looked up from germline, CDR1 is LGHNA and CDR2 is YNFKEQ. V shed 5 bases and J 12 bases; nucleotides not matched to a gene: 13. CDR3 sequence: CASSSDGLAGGLKLFF. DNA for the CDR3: TGTGCCAGCAGCTCAGACGGGCTAGCGGGGGGGCTAAAGCTGTTTTTT.

CDR3 residues: CASSAGLSGPEQYF. CDR3 sequence (DNA): TGTGCCAGCTCAGCGGGTCTCAGTGGGCCCGAGCAGTACTTC. The chain carries TRBV18 and TRBJ2-7; a possible D gene is TRBD2 (5 bases). Between the trimmed V and J ends, which lost 5 bases and 6 bases, there was a span of 17 bases. Looked up from germline, CDR1 is KGHSH and CDR2 is LQKENI. The CDR3 length is 14 residues.

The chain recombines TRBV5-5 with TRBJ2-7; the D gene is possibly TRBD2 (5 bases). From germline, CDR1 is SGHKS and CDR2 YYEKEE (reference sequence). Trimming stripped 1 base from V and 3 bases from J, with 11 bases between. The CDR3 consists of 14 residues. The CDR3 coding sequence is TGTGCCAGCAGCTTGAGGACTGCGAACTACGAGCAGTACTTC. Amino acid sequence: CASSLRTANYEQYF.

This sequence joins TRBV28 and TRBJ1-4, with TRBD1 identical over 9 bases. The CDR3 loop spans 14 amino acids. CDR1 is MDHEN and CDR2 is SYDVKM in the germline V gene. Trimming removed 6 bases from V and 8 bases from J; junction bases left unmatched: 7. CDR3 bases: TGTGCCAGCAGCGCGACAGGGGGGGACGAAAAACTGTTTTTT. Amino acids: CASSATGGDEKLFF.

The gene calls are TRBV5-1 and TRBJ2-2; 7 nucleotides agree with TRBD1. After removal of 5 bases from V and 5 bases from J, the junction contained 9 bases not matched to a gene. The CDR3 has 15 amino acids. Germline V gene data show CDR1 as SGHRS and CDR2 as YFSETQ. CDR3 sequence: CASSLKQGYTGELFF. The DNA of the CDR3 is TGCGCCAGCAGTTTAAAACAGGGGTATACCGGGGAGCTGTTTTTT.

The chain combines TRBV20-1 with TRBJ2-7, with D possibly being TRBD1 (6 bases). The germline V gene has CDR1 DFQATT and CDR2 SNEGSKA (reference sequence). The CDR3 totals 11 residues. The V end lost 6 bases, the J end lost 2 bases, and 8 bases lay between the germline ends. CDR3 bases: TGCAGTGCCCGGGACACCTACGAGCAGTACTTC. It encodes CSARDTYEQYF.

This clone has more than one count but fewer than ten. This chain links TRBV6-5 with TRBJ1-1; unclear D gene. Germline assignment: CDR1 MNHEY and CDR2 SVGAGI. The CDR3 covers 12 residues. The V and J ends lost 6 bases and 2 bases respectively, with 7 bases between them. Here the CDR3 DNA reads TGTGCCAGCAGGGCACGAAACACTGAAGCTTTCTTT. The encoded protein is CASRARNTEAFF.

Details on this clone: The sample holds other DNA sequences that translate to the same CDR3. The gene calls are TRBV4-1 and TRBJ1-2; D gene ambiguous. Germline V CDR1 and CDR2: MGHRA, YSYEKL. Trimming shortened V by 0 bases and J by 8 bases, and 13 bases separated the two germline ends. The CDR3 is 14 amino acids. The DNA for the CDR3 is TGCGCCAGCAGCCAAGATCCATCAGGCCTCGGCTACACCTTC. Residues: CASSQDPSGLGYTF.

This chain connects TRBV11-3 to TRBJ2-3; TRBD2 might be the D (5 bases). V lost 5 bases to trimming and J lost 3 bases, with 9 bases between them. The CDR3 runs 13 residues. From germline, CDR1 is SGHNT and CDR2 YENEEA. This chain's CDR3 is CASSHRGTDTQYF. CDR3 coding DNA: TGTGCCAGCAGCCACCGAGGGACAGATACGCAGTATTTT.

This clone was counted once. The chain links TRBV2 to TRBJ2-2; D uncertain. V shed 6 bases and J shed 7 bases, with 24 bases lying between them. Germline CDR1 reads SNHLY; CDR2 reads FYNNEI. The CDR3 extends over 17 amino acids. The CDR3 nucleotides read TGTGCCAGCAGCCCGGTGGAAGCCGGCGGTATCGGCGGGGAGCTGTTTTTT. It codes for CASSPVEAGGIGGELFF.